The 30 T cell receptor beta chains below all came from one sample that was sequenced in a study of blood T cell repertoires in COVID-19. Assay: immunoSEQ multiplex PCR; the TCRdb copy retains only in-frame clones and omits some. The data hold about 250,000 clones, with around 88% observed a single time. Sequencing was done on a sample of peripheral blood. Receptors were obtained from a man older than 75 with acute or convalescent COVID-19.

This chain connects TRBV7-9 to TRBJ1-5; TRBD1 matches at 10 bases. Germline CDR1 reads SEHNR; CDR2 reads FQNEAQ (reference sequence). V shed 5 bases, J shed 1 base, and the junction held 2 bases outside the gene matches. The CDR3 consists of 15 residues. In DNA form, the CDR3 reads TGTGCCAGCAGCAAGGGACAGGGGAGCAATCAGCCCCAGCATTTT. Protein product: CASSKGQGSNQPQHF.

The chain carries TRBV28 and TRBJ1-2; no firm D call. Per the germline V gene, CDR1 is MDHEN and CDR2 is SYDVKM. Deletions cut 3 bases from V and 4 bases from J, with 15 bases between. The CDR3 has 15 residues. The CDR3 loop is CASSFRVKAFYGYTF. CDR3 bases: TGTGCCAGCAGTTTCCGGGTGAAAGCCTTCTATGGCTACACCTTC.

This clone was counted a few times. CDR3 sequence reads: CATSEGREDTEAFF. The CDR3 nucleotides read TGTGCCACCAGTGAGGGCAGGGAGGACACTGAAGCTTTCTTT. The gene calls are TRBV24-1 and TRBJ1-1, with a possible D match to TRBD1 (5 bases). Germline V CDR1 and CDR2: KGHDR, SFDVKD. The CDR3 contains 14 residues. The V end was cut by 4 bases, the J end by 3 bases, with 11 bases between.

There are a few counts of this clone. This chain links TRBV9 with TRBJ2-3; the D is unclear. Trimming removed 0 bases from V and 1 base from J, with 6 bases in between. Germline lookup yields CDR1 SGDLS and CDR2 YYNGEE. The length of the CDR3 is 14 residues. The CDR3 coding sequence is TGTGCCAGCAGCGTAGATTCTGGCACAGATACGCAGTATTTT. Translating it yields CASSVDSGTDTQYF.

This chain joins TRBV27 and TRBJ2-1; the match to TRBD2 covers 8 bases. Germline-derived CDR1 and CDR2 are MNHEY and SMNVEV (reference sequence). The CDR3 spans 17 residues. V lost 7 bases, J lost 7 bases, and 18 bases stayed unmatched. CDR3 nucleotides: TGTGCCAGCATTAAAAGGGGTAGCGGGACCCGGGGTAATGAGCAGTTCTTC. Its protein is CASIKRGSGTRGNEQFF.

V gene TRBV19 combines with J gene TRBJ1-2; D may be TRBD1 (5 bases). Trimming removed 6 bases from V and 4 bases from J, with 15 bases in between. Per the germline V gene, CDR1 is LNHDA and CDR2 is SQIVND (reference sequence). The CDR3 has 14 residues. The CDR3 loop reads CASSTWTLRYGYTF. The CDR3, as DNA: TGTGCCAGTAGCACCTGGACACTTCGCTATGGCTACACCTTC.

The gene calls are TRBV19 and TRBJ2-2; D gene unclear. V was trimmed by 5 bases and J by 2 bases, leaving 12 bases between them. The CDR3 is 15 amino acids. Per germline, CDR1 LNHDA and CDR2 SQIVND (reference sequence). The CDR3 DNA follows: TGTGCCAGTAGTTCGAAGCTTAGAAACACCGGGGAGCTGTTTTTT. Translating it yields CASSSKLRNTGELFF.

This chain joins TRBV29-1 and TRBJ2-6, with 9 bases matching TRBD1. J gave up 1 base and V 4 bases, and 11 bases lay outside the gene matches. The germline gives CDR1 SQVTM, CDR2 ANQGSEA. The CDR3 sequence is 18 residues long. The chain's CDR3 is CSVGARDRDPSGANVLTF. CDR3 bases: TGCAGCGTTGGGGCCCGGGACAGGGATCCGTCTGGGGCCAACGTCCTGACTTTC.

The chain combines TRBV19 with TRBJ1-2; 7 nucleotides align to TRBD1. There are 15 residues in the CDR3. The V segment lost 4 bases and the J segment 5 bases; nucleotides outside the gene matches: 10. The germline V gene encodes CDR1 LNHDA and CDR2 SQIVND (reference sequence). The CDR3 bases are TGTGCCAGTAGTAAAGGACAGGCCCCGCGATATGGCTACACCTTC. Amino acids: CASSKGQAPRYGYTF.

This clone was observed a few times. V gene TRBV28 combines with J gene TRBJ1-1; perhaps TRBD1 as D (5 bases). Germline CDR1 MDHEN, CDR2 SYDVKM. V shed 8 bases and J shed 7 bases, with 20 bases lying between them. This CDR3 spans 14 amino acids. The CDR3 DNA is TGTGCCAGCTTTAGTTCTCCTCAGGGCCGTGAAGCTTTCTTT. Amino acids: CASFSSPQGREAFF.

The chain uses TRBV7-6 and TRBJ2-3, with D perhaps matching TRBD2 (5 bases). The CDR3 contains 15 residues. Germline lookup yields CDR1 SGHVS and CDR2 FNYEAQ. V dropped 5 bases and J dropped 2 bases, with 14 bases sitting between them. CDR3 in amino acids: CASSDRTGNTDTQYF. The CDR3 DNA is TGTGCCAGCAGCGACCGGACGGGGAACACAGATACGCAGTATTTT.

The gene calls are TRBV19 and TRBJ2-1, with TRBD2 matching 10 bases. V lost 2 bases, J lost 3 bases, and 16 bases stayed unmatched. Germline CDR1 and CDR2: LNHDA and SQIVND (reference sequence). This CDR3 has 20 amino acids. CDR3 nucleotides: TGTGCCAGTAGTATAAGTGGGGGTAGCGGGGGGCCCTCTCTCTACAATGAGCAGTTCTTC. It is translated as CASSISGGSGGPSLYNEQFF.

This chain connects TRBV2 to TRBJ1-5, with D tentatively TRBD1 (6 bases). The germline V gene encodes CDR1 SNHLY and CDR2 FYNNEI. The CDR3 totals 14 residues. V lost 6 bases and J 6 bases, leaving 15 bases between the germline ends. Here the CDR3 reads CASSDSGDSQPQHF. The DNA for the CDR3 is TGTGCCAGCAGCGATTCAGGGGATTCTCAGCCCCAGCATTTT. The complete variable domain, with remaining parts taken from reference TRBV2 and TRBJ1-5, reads EPEVTQTPSHQVTQMGQEVILRCVPISNHLYFYWYRQILGQKVEFLVSFYNNEISEKSEIFDDQFSVERPDGSNFTLKIRSTKLEDSAMYFCASSDSGDSQPQHFGDGTRLSIL.

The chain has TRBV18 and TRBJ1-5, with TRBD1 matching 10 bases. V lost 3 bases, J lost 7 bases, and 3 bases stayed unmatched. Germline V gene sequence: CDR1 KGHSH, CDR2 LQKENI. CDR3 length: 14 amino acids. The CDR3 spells CASSPGTGDQPQHF. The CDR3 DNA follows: TGTGCCAGCTCACCCGGGACAGGGGACCAGCCCCAGCATTTT. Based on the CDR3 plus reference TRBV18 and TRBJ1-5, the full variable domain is NAGVMQNPRHLVRRRGQEARLRCSPMKGHSHVYWYRQLPEEGLKFMVYLQKENIIDESGMPKERFSAEFPKEGPSILRIQQVVRGDSAAYFCASSPGTGDQPQHFGDGTRLSIL.

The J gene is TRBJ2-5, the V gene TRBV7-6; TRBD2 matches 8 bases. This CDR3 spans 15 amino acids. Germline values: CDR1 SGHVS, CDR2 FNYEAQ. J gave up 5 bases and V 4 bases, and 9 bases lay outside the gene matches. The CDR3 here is CASSSPSGGWETQYF. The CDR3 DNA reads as TGTGCCAGCAGCTCCCCAAGCGGGGGTTGGGAGACCCAGTACTTC.

The CDR3 reads CASSPRGYQETQYF. The CDR3 DNA reads as TGTGCCAGCAGCCCCCGGGGGTACCAAGAGACCCAGTACTTC. The V call is TRBV7-2, the J call TRBJ2-5, with D maybe TRBD2 (6 bases). The germline V and J ends were trimmed by 5 bases and 0 bases, with 10 bases remaining between them. Germline lookup yields CDR1 SGHTA and CDR2 FQGNSA. The CDR3 totals 14 residues.

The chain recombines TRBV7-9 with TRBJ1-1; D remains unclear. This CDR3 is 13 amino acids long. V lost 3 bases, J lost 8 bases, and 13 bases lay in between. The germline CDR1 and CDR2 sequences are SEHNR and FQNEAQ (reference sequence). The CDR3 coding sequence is TGTGCCAGCAGCTTCGAATCACGCGGGGAAGCTTTCTTT. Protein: CASSFESRGEAFF.

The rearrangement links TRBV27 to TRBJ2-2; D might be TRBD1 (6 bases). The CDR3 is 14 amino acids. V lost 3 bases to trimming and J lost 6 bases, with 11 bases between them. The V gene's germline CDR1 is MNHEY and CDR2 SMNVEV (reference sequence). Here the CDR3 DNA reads TGTGCCAGCAGTTTTACCACAGGGCCCGGGGAGCTGTTTTTT. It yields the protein CASSFTTGPGELFF.

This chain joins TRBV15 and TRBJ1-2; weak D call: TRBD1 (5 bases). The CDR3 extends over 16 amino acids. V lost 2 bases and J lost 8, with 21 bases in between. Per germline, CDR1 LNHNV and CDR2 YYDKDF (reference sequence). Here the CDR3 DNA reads TGTGCCACCAGCAGATGGGGATCGTGGCAGGGTGAGGGCTACACCTTC. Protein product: CATSRWGSWQGEGYTF.

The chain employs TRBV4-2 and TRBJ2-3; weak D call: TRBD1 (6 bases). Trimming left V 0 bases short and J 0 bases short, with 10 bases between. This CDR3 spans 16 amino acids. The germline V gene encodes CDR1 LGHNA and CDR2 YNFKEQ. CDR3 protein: CASSQDPTGSTDTQYF. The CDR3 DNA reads TGTGCCAGCAGCCAAGATCCCACAGGGAGCACAGATACGCAGTATTTT.

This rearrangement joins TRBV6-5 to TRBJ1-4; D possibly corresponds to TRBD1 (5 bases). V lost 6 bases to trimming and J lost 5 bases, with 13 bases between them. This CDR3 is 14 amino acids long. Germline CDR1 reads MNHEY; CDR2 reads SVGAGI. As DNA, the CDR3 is TGTGCCAGCAGCCCGGCAGGGTCCAATGAAAAACTGTTTTTT. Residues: CASSPAGSNEKLFF.

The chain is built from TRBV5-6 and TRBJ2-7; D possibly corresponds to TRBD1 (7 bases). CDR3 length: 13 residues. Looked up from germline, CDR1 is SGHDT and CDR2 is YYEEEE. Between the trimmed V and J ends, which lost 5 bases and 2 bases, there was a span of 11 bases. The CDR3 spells CASRRGTAYEQYF. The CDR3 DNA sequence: TGTGCCAGCAGACGCGGGACAGCCTACGAGCAGTACTTC.

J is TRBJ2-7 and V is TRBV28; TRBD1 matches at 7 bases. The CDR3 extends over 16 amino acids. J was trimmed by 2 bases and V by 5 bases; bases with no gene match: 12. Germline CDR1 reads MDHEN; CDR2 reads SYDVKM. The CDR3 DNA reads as TGTGCCAGCAGTCCACCCCAGGGGGACATCCCCTACGAGCAGTACTTC. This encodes CASSPPQGDIPYEQYF.

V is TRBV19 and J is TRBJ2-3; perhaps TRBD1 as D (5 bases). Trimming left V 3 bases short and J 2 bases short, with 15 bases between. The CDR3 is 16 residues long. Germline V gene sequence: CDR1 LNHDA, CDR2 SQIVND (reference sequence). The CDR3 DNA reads TGTGCCAGTAGTATGGGGCAGGCAGAGACCACAGATACGCAGTATTTT. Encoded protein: CASSMGQAETTDTQYF.

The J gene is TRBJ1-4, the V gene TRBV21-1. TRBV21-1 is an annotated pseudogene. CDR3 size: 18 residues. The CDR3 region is CASSPPERLGATNEKLFF. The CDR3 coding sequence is TGTGCCAGCAGCCCACCCGAGCGACTAGGGGCAACTAATGAAAAACTGTTTTTT.

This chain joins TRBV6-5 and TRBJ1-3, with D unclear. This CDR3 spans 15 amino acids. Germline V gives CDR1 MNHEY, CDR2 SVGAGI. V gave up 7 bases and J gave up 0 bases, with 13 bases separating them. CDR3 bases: TGTGCCAGCAAAACGAACCCGGGCTCTGGAAACACCATATATTTT. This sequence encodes CASKTNPGSGNTIYF.

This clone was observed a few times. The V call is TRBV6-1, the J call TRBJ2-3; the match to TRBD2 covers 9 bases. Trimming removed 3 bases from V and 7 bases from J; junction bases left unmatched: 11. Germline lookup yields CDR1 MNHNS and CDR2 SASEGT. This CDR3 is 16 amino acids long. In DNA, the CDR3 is TGTGCCAGCAGTGACTTGTGGGCTAGCGGGGCCTATACGCAGTATTTT. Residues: CASSDLWASGAYTQYF.

DNA of the CDR3: TGTGCCAGTAGAGGGACCGGGACAGGGAGTTCGCTCCGAGGAAACACCATATATTTT. This encodes CASRGTGTGSSLRGNTIYF. The rearrangement joins TRBV19 to TRBJ1-3; 9 bases line up with TRBD1. There are 19 residues in the CDR3. Trimming cost V 6 bases and J 4 bases; bases outside gene matches: 19. Looked up from germline, CDR1 is LNHDA and CDR2 is SQIVND (reference sequence).

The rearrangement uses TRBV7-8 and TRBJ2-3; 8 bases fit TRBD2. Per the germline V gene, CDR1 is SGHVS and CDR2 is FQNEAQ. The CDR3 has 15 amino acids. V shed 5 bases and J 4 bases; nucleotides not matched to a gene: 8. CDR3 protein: CASSERGGLPDTQYF. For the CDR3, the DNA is TGTGCCAGCAGCGAACGGGGGGGCCTACCAGATACGCAGTATTTT.

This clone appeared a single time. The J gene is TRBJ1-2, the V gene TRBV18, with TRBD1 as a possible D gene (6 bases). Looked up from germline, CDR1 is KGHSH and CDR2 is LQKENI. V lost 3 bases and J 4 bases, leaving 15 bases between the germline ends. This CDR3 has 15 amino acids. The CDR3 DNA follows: TGTGCCAGCTCACCCTCCGCAGGGGCTGGCTATGGCTACACCTTC. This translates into CASSPSAGAGYGYTF.